This entry features one TCR beta chain sequence. It lacks a known antigen. Qualities for individual bases were not recorded, and no much larger clone is one base off. The donors were included in the validation cohort of over a hundred subjects, a group kept apart from the roughly 730-subject first cohort. The data derive from a study of cytomegalovirus exposure and HLA in healthy donors (dated by TCRdb to 2016 to 2017). In terms of the full investigation: According to a later analysis, the 110 or so validation repertoires were produced on the same platform as the 666 repertoires of the first cohort. The study was designed to test whether signatures of past pathogen exposure could be identified by cataloging public T cell receptors. High-throughput TCR immunosequencing, statistical association of individual TCRs with disease status, and machine learning were combined to predict cytomegalovirus infection status. In addition to the first cohort of around 670 subjects, a separate validation cohort of under 150 different subjects was used.

General study outcomes and caveats: Across donors, most TCR sequences were observed very rarely, whereas some public TCRs were present in many individuals. The study listed 150 to 200 TCR beta chains as associated with cytomegalovirus. In vitro tests confirmed that a few of the cytomegalovirus-associated TCR beta chains recognize cytomegalovirus antigens. In both the original and validation cohorts, the classifier was reported to diagnose cytomegalovirus status with high specificity and sensitivity. The authors suggested that the approach could potentially be extended to other disease states and immunological phenotypes. A later analysis had no HLA typing for the validation cohort, so co-occurrence there was scored across all 110 or so repertoires. In a later analysis, TCRs clustered in the first cohort were found to also tend to co-occur in the 120 or so validation repertoires, with 94% of cluster scores above 0.

Trimming takes 4 bases off V and 3 bases off J; junction bases not matched to a gene: 5. The germline V gene (reference sequence) supplies CDR1 MNHEY and CDR2 SMNVEV. There are 14 amino acids in the CDR3, from cysteine to phenylalanine inclusive. The read is trimmed to its CDR3 DNA, 42 bases read in frame from base 1. Library preparation used the immunoSEQ multiplex PCR assay. Regarding the original processing steps: A statistical classification framework was built for diagnosing cytomegalovirus status from the catalog of TCR beta chain sequences. TCRdb mirrors the immuneACCESS table, restricted to in-frame sequences. Some clones are absent from its copies; in checked studies, under half trace to an unresolved V gene, and the reason for the others is unknown. V and J calls and clone size are those listed in that table; D and trimming were worked out from the DNA. The sample table contains hundreds of thousands of clones; only one count was recorded for 88% of them. Clones ranked in the top ten supply approximately 0.88% of the sample.

The TCR was taken from a woman aged 18-30 years in good health and CMV-seronegative. What was sequenced was PBMCs. This sequence uses TRBV27 and TRBJ2-7, with 8 bases aligning to TRBD1. The CDR3 region reads CASSSGQGNYEQYF. The DNA reads TGTGCCAGCAGTTCCGGACAGGGCAACTACGAGCAGTACTTC.